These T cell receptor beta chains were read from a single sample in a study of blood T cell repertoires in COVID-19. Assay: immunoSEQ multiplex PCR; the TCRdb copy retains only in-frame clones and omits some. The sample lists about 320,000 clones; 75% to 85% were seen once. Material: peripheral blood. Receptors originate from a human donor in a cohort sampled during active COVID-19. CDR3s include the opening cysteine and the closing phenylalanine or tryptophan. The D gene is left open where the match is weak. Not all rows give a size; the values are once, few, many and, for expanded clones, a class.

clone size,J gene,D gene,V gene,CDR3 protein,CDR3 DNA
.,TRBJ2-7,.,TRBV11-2,CASSALPSSYEQYF,TGTGCCAGCAGCGCCCTACCTAGCTCCTACGAGCAGTACTTC
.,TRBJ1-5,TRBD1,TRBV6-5,CASETGFGNQPQHF,TGTGCCAGCGAGACAGGGTTTGGCAATCAGCCCCAGCATTTT
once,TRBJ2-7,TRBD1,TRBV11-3,CASSLGQSYEQYF,TGTGCCAGCAGCCTGGGACAGTCCTACGAGCAGTACTTC
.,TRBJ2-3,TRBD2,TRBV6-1,CASSEVPGGVGTDTQYF,TGTGCCAGCAGTGAAGTCCCGGGGGGGGTTGGCACAGATACGCAGTATTTT
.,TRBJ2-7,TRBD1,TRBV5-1,CASGTGIPPYEQYF,TGCGCCAGCGGGACAGGGATCCCTCCCTACGAGCAGTACTTC
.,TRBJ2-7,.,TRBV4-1,CASSRGRDNEQYF,TGCGCCAGCAGCAGAGGCAGGGACAACGAGCAGTACTTC
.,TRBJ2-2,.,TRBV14,CAIYLAVTGELFF,TGTGCCATCTATCTAGCTGTCACCGGGGAGCTGTTTTTT
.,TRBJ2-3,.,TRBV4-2,CASSQDDRGTDTQYF,TGTGCCAGCAGCCAAGATGACAGAGGCACAGATACGCAGTATTTT
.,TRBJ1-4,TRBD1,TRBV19,CASYPGTGGLTSEKLFF,TGTGCCAGCTACCCCGGGACAGGGGGACTTACAAGTGAAAAACTGTTTTTT
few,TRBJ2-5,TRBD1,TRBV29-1,CSAGDRVVAETQYF,TGCAGCGCTGGGGACAGGGTCGTGGCGGAGACCCAGTACTTC
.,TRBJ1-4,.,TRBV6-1,CASSEGSSGEKLFF,TGTGCCAGCAGTGAGGGAAGCTCGGGGGAAAAACTGTTTTTT
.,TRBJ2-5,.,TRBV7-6,CASSSIQGAQETQYF,TGTGCCAGCAGCTCAATACAGGGAGCTCAAGAGACCCAGTACTTC
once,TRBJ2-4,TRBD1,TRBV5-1,CASSLARTGERGTLAKNIQYF,TGCGCCAGCAGCTTGGCCAGGACAGGGGAAAGGGGAACCTTAGCCAAAAACATTCAGTACTTC
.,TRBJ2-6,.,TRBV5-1,CASSYGTTFSGANVLTF,TGCGCCAGCAGCTACGGGACAACCTTCTCTGGGGCCAACGTCCTGACTTTC